The subject of this entry is one T cell receptor beta chain. What it recognizes is unknown. PCR amplification relied on 60 Vbeta primers (plus 13 Jbeta primers). Profiled with immunoSEQ multiplex PCR; TCRdb holds only in-frame clones, not every one. The sample carries 150,000 to 200,000 clones, about 83% recorded once. The data derive from a study of cytomegalovirus exposure and HLA in healthy donors. Study in general: Some 85 million unique TCRs, all from HLA-typed donors, were included in an early release of the data. Study results and caveats: Presence/absence analyses assumed roughly uniform sequencing depth across donors.

Germline V gene sequence: CDR1 LNHDA, CDR2 SQIVND (reference sequence). Trimming removed 7 bases from V and 7 bases from J; junction bases left unmatched: 21. There are 19 residues in the CDR3. The genes are TRBV19 and TRBJ1-5; 11 bases align to TRBD1. This TCR derives from a girl aged 5-17 years in good health and CMV-seropositive. Sequencing was performed on PBMCs. CDR3 nucleotides: TGTGCCAGTACCATTTTTTGGACAGGGGGCGATGATTGGGGCCAGCCCCAGCATTTT. This translates into CASTIFWTGGDDWGQPQHF.